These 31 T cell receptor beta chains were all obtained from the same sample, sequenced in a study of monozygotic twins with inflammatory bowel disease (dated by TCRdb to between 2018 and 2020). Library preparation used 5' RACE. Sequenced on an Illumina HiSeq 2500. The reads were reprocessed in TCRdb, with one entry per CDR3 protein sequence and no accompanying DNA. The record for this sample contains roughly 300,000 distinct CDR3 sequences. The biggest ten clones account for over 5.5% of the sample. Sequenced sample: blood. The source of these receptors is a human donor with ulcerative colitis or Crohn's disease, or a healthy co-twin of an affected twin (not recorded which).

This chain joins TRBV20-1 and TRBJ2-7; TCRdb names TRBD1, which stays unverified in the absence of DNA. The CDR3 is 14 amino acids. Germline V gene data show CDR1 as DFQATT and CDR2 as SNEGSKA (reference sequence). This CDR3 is CSARPGGASYEQYF.

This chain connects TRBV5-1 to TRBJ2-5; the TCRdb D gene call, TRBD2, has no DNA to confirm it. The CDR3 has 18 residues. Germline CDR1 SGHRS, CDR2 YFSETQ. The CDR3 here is CASSPGLAGGPSQETQYF.

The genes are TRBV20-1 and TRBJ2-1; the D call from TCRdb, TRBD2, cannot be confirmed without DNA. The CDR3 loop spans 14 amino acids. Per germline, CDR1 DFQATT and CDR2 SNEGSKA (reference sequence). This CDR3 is CSVRRGGAYNEQFF.

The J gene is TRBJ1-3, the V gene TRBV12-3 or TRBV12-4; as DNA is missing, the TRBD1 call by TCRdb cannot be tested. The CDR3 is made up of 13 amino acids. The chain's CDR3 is CASRTGGGNTIYF.

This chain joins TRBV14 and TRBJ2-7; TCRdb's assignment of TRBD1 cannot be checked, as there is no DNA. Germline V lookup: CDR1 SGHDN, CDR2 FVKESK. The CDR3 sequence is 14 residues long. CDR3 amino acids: CASSQAQGTARQYF.

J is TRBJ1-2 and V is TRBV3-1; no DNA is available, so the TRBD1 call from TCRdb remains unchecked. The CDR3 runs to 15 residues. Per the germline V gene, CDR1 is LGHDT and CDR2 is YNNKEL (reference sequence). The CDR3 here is CASSQDLRTAYGYTF.

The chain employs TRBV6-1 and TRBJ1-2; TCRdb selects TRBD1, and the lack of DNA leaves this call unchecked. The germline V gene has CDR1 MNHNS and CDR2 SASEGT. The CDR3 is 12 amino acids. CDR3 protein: CASRLYTGTEPF.

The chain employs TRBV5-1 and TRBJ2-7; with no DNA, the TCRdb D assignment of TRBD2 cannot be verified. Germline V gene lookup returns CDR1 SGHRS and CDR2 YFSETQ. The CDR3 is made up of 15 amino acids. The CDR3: CASGLEGTSSNEQYF.

CDR3: CASSLFLSGGLVGGNEQFF. This rearrangement joins TRBV11-2 to TRBJ2-1; the TCRdb call, TRBD2, lacks DNA for checking. The CDR3 is 19 amino acids. Germline lookup yields CDR1 SGHAT and CDR2 FQNNGV.

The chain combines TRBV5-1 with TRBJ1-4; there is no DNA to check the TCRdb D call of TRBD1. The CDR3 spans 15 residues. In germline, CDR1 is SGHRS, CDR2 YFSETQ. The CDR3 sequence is CASSLGTGSWEKLFF.

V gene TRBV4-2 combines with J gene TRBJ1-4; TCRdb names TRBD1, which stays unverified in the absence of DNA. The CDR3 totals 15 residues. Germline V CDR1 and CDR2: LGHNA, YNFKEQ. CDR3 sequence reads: CASSQVGTGNEKLFF.

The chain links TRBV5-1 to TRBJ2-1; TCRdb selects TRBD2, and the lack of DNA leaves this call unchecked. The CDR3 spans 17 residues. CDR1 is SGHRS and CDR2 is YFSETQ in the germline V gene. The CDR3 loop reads CASSLGGGRASYNEQFF.

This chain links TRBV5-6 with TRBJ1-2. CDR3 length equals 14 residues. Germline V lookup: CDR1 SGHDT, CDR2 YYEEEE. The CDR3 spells CASSLMGFNYGYTF.

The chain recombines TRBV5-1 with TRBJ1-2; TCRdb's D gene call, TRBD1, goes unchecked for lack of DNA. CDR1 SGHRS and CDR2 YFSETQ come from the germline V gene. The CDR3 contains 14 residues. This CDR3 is CASEPGQGSYGYTF.

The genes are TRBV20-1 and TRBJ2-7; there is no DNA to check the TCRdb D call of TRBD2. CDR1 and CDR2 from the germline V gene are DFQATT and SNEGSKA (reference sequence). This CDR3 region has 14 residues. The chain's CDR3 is CSALLAGGANEQYF.

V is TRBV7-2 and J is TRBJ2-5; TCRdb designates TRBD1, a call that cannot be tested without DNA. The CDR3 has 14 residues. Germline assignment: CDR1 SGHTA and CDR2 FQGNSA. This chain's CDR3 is CAGRPGQVAETQYF.

The CDR3 loop is CAWSVPGLSSYNEQFF. This rearrangement joins TRBV30 to TRBJ2-1; as DNA is missing, the TRBD1 call by TCRdb cannot be tested. The CDR3 has 16 residues. Germline assignment: CDR1 GTSNPN and CDR2 SVGIG (reference sequence).

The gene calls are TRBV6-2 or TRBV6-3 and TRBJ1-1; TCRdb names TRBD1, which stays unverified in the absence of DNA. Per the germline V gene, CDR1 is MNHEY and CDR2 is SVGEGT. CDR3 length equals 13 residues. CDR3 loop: CASTGGVNTEAFF.

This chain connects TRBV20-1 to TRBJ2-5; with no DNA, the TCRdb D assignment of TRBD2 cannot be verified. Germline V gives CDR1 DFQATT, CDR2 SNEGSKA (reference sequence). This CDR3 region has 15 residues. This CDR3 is CSALRTSGGTQTQYF.

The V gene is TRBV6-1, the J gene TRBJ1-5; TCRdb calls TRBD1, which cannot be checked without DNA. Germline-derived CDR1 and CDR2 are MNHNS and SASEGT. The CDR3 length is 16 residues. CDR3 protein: CASTLGQLYSNQPQHF.

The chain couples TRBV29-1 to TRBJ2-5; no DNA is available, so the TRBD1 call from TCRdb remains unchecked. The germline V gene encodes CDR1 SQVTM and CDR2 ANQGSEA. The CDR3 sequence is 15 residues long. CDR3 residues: CSVDPGRLWGETQYF.

Here the CDR3 reads CASSAFGGGVGGYTF. The chain couples TRBV7-3 to TRBJ1-2; the TRBD1 assignment by TCRdb is unverifiable without DNA. This CDR3 contains 15 residues. In germline, CDR1 is SGHTA, CDR2 FQGTGA.

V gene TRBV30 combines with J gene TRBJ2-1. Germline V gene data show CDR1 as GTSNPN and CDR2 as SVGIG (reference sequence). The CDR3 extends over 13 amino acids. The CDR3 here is CAWIGNSYNEQFF. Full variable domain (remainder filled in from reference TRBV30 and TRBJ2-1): SQTIHQWPATLVQPVGSPLSLECTVEGTSNPNLYWYRQAAGRGLQLLFYSVGIGQISSEVPQNLSASRPQDRQFILSSKKLLLSDSGFYLCAWIGNSYNEQFFGPGTRLTVL.

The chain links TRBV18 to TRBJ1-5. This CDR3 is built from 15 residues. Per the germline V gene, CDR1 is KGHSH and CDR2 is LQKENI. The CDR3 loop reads CASSPLGQYNQPQHF.

The CDR3 here is CASSLGGGAGSPLHF. This chain joins TRBV7-2 and TRBJ1-6; TCRdb's assignment of TRBD1 cannot be checked, as there is no DNA. The CDR3 runs 15 residues. CDR1 is SGHTA and CDR2 is FQGNSA in the germline V gene.

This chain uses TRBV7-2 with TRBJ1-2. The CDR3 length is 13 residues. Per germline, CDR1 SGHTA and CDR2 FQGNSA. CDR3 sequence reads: CASSFRGREGYTF.

This CDR3 is CASSPDSTNTEAFF. The V and J genes are TRBV18 and TRBJ1-1; there is no DNA to check the TCRdb D call of TRBD1. The CDR3 runs 14 residues. Germline V gene data show CDR1 as KGHSH and CDR2 as LQKENI.

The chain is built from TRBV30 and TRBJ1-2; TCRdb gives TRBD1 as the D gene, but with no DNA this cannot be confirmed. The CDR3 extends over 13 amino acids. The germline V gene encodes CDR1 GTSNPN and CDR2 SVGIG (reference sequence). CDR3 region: CAWSRDRPYGYTF.

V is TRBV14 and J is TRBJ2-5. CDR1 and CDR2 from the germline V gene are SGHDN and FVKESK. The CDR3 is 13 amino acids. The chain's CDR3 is CASRRVAQETQYF.

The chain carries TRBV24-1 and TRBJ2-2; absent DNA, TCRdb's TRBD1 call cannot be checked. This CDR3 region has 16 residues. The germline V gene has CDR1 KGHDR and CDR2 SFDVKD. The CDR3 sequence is CATSDLGTANTGELFF.

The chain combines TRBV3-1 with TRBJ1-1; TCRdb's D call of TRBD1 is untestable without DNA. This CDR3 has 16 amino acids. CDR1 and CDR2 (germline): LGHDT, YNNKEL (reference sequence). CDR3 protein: CASSPMGGSANTEAFF. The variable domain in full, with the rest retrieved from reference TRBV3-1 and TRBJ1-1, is DTAVSQTPKYLVTQMGNDKSIKCEQNLGHDTMYWYKQDSKKFLKIMFSYNNKELIINETVPNRFSPKSPDKAHLNLHINSLELGDSAVYFCASSPMGGSANTEAFFGQGTRLTVV.